This T cell receptor beta chain was identified during a study of cytomegalovirus exposure and HLA in healthy donors. For the study at large: There were 65 million to 85 million unique TCRs (from HLA-typed donors) in an early data release. Study observations and caveats: With DRB1 most and HLA-C fewest, TCR association rates differed between HLA loci in a later analysis. The study flagged some 180 TCR beta chains as cytomegalovirus-associated. There was a cluster of highly shared sequence variants that was likely a sequencing artifact.

PCR employed 60 Vbeta and 13 Jbeta primers. Assay used: immunoSEQ multiplex PCR; TCRdb lists only in-frame clones, some missing. The sample lists 90,000 or so clones, under 90% occurring once. This CDR3 comprises 12 residues. The J segment lost 5 bases and the V segment lost 3 bases, leaving 4 bases of the junction unmatched. CDR1 GTSNPN and CDR2 SVGIG come from the germline V gene (reference sequence). In the case of this clone: Its antigen is unidentified.

Sequenced input: PBMCs. The clonotype originates from a man over 45 in good health and CMV-seronegative. The V gene is TRBV30, the J gene TRBJ2-7; TRBD1 matches at 7 bases. In DNA form, the CDR3 reads TGTGCCTGGAGGCGACAGGGTGACGAGCAGTACTTC. Protein: CAWRRQGDEQYF.